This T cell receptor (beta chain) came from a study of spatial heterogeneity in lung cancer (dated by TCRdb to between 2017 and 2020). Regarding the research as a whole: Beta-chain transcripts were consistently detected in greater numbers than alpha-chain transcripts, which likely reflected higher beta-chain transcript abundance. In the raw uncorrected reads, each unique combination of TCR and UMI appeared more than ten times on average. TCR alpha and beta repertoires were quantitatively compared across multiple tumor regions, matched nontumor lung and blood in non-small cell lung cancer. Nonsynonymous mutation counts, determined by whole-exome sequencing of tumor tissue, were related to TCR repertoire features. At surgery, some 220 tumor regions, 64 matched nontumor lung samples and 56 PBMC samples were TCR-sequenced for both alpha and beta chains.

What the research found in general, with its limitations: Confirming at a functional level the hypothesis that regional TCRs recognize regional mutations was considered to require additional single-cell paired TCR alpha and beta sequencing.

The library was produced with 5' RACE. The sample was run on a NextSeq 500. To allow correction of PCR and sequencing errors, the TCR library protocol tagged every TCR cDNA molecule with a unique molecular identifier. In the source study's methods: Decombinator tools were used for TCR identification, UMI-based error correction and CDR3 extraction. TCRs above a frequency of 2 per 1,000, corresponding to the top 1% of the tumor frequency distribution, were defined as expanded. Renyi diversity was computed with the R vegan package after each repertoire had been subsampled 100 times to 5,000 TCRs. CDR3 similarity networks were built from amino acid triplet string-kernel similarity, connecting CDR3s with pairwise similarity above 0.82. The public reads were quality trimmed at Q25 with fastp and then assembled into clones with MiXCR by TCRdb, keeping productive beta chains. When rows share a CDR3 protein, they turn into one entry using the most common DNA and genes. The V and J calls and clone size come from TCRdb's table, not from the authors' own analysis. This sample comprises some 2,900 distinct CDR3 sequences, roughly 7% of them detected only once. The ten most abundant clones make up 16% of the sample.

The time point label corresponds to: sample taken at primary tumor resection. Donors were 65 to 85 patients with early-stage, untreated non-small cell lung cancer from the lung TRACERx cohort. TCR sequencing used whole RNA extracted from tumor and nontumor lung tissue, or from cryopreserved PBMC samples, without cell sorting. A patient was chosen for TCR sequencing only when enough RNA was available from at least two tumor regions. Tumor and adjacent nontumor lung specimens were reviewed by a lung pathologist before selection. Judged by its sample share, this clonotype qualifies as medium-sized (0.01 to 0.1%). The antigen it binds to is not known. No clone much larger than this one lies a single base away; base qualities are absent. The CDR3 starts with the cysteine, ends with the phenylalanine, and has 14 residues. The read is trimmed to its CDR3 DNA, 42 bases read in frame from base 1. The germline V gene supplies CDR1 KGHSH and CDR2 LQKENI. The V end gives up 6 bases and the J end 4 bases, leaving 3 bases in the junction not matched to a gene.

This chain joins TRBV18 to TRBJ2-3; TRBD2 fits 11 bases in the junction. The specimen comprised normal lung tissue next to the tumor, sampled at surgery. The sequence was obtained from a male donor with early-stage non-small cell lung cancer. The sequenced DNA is TGTGCCAGCTCGCCTAGCGGGAGGTCAGATACGCAGTATTTT. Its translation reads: CASSPSGRSDTQYF.